What follows are 18 T cell receptor beta chains derived from one specimen sequenced in a study of regulatory T cells. These receptors have no identified antigens. Amplification used 52 TRBV primers and 13 TRBJ primers. Only in-frame clones appear in the TCRdb table, and some are missing; sequencing was by immunoSEQ multiplex PCR. The data show approximately 18,000 clones, 70% to 85% seen once. Whole-study results and caveats: In CD3G-deficient patients, conventional CD4+ T cells were enriched for hydrophobic CDR3 residues at positions 6 and 7.

The specimen sequenced was conventional CD4+ T cells sorted from blood. The receptor set was obtained from a person aged 30 to 40 with CD3G deficiency.

J is TRBJ2-7 and V is TRBV18, with TRBD1 matching over 7 bases. The CDR3 covers 13 residues. V gave up 5 bases and J gave up 4 bases; unmatched junction bases: 5. Germline V gene sequence: CDR1 KGHSH, CDR2 LQKENI. DNA for the CDR3: TGTGCCAGCTCAACCGGGACAGCATACGAGCAGTACTTC. Translation: CASSTGTAYEQYF.

This sequence joins TRBV28 and TRBJ1-2, with a possible D match to TRBD1 (6 bases). The CDR3 sequence is 12 residues long. V was trimmed by 8 bases and J by 4 bases, leaving 11 bases between them. Germline V CDR1 and CDR2: MDHEN, SYDVKM. The CDR3 sequence: CASSRTVYGYTF. The DNA of the CDR3 is TGTGCCAGCTCCCGGACAGTCTATGGCTACACCTTC.

V usage is TRBV28 and J usage is TRBJ1-1; D not resolved. The germline V gene encodes CDR1 MDHEN and CDR2 SYDVKM. The CDR3 runs 14 residues. Trimming took off 2 bases at V and 3 bases at J, with 10 bases between the two ends. CDR3 in amino acids: CASSLGRLYTEAFF. The CDR3 region has the DNA TGTGCCAGCAGTTTAGGTCGTCTTTACACTGAAGCTTTCTTT.

V is TRBV7-8 and J is TRBJ2-7; possibly TRBD1 or TRBD2 for D (5 bases each). CDR3 length equals 16 residues. V lost 0 bases, J lost 0 bases, and 12 bases lay in between. In germline, CDR1 is SGHVS, CDR2 FQNEAQ. The CDR3 sequence: CASSLAVAGSSYEQYF. The CDR3 DNA follows: TGTGCCAGCAGCTTAGCGGTCGCAGGGAGCTCCTACGAGCAGTACTTC. The full variable domain, in which reference TRBV7-8 and TRBJ2-7 provide the parts outside the CDR3, is GAGVSQSPRYKVAKRGQDVALRCDPISGHVSLFWYQQALGQGPEFLTYFQNEAQLDKSGLPSDRFFAERPEGSVSTLKIQRTQQEDSAVYLCASSLAVAGSSYEQYFGPGTRLTVT.

The chain has TRBV7-9 and TRBJ2-2; D gene unclear. V lost 2 bases and J lost 1, with 5 bases in between. CDR1 and CDR2 from the germline V gene are SEHNR and FQNEAQ (reference sequence). There are 14 residues in the CDR3. The CDR3 sequence: CASSLTMNTGELFF. In DNA, the CDR3 is TGTGCCAGCAGCTTAACTATGAACACCGGGGAGCTGTTTTTT.

CDR3 region: CASSSRDRDNTGELFF. The DNA for the CDR3 is TGTGCCAGCAGCTCCCGGGACAGGGACAACACCGGGGAGCTGTTTTTT. V gene TRBV13 combines with J gene TRBJ2-2; TRBD1 matches 9 bases. The CDR3 is made up of 16 amino acids. Trimming cost V 4 bases and J 2 bases; bases outside gene matches: 5. Germline loops: CDR1 PRHDT, CDR2 FYEKMQ (reference sequence). Variable domain in full (rest from reference TRBV13 and TRBJ2-2): AAGVIQSPRHLIKEKRETATLKCYPIPRHDTVYWYQQGPGQDPQFLISFYEKMQSDKGSIPDRFSAQQFSDYHSELNMSSLELGDSALYFCASSSRDRDNTGELFFGEGSRLTVL.

The table lists this clone with a few counts. The genes are TRBV27 and TRBJ1-5; D gene ambiguous. With 3 bases removed from V and 0 bases from J, the gap between germline ends came to 9 bases. This CDR3 has 15 amino acids. Germline values: CDR1 MNHEY, CDR2 SMNVEV (reference sequence). DNA of the CDR3: TGTGCCAGCAGTTTGGGCCGAAATAGCAATCAGCCCCAGCATTTT. Amino acids: CASSLGRNSNQPQHF.

The CDR3 protein is CASSKTYGTEFYEQYF. DNA of the CDR3: TGTGCCAGCAGCAAAACTTACGGGACAGAATTCTACGAGCAGTACTTC. The chain is built from TRBV21-1 and TRBJ2-7; the table's D call TRBD1 went unverified against the DNA. TRBV21-1 is described as a pseudogene. This CDR3 region has 16 residues.

The V gene is TRBV7-9, the J gene TRBJ2-7, with TRBD1 identical over 7 bases. V gave up 3 bases and J gave up 5 bases; unmatched junction bases: 7. This CDR3 contains 14 residues. The germline V gene encodes CDR1 SEHNR and CDR2 FQNEAQ (reference sequence). The CDR3 reads CASSFSKGADEQYF. As DNA, the CDR3 is TGTGCCAGCAGCTTTTCTAAGGGGGCCGACGAGCAGTACTTC.

V and J are TRBV6-1 and TRBJ1-1; no definite D call. The CDR3 has 13 residues. Per the germline V gene, CDR1 is MNHNS and CDR2 is SASEGT. V was cut by 7 bases and J by 1 base, with 10 bases left in between. Here the CDR3 DNA reads TGTGCCAGCACGCTTTCTAGGAACACTGAAGCTTTCTTT. It specifies CASTLSRNTEAFF.

The chain carries TRBV28 and TRBJ1-6; 9 nucleotides agree with TRBD1. This CDR3 comprises 16 residues. Germline values: CDR1 MDHEN, CDR2 SYDVKM. With 6 bases clipped from V and 10 bases from J, the junction kept 13 bases outside the gene matches. The CDR3 nucleotides are TGTGCCAGCAGACCGAGAGACAGGGGGGCTGGGTCACCCCTCCACTTT. It yields the protein CASRPRDRGAGSPLHF.

This chain links TRBV28 with TRBJ1-4; 9 bases fit TRBD1. With 9 bases clipped from V and 8 bases from J, the junction kept 4 bases outside the gene matches. Germline V lookup: CDR1 MDHEN, CDR2 SYDVKM. This CDR3 is 12 amino acids long. CDR3 DNA: TGTGCCAGTGGACAGGGGCAAGAAAAACTGTTTTTT. It translates to CASGQGQEKLFF.

This sequence joins TRBV19 and TRBJ2-7, with 8 bases aligning to TRBD2. The length of the CDR3 is 13 residues. Trimming at V came to 8 bases and at J to 5 bases, leaving 8 bases not matched to a gene. Germline V lookup: CDR1 LNHDA, CDR2 SQIVND (reference sequence). As DNA, the CDR3 is TGTGCCAGTTCACCAGCGGGGGCTGACGAGCAGTACTTC. It codes for CASSPAGADEQYF.

The genes are TRBV28 and TRBJ1-1, with TRBD1 as a possible D gene (5 bases). CDR3 length: 14 amino acids. Trimming took 4 bases from V and 0 from J, leaving 9 bases between them. CDR1 is MDHEN, CDR2 SYDVKM, per germline. CDR3: CASSSRRVNTEAFF. CDR3 coding DNA: TGTGCCAGCAGTTCTCGCAGGGTGAACACTGAAGCTTTCTTT.

This chain links TRBV5-1 with TRBJ2-6, with D possibly being TRBD1 or TRBD2 (6 bases each). The CDR3 has 16 amino acids. Germline V gives CDR1 SGHRS, CDR2 YFSETQ. The germline V and J ends were trimmed by 7 bases and 0 bases, with 14 bases remaining between them. The DNA for the CDR3 is TGCGCCAGCTCCCAAGGGGGGTTCTCTGGGGCCAACGTCCTGACTTTC. Its protein product is CASSQGGFSGANVLTF.

The CDR3 reads CASRRLGAPPWGETQYF. In nucleotides, the CDR3 is TGTGCCAGTAGAAGACTTGGCGCACCGCCCTGGGGAGAGACCCAGTACTTC. The V gene is TRBV19, the J gene TRBJ2-5; D unresolved. The V and J ends lost 6 bases and 4 bases respectively, with 24 bases between them. This CDR3 has 17 residues. CDR1 LNHDA and CDR2 SQIVND come from the germline V gene (reference sequence).

With respect to this clone: An end of the junction differs from the germline gene, which may be a read error. The chain has TRBV19 and TRBJ2-7, with 11 bases lining up with TRBD1. The V gene's germline CDR1 is LNHDA and CDR2 SQIVND (reference sequence). This CDR3 has 15 residues. The CDR3 loop is CASSDAGTGGDELYF. In DNA form, the CDR3 reads TGTGCCAGTAGTGACGCCGGGACAGGGGGGGACGAGCTGTACTTC.

V usage is TRBV28 and J usage is TRBJ1-5; D unclear. This CDR3 spans 14 amino acids. The V gene lost 7 bases and the J gene lost 0 bases, with 10 bases spanning the gap. CDR1 and CDR2 from the germline V gene are MDHEN and SYDVKM. This CDR3 is CASNGVYSNQPQHF. The CDR3 bases are TGTGCCAGCAACGGGGTTTATAGCAATCAGCCCCAGCATTTT.